The source of this T cell receptor beta chain is a study of CD8 T cells in Susac syndrome. Random hexamers were used to reverse transcribe the RNA input (about 0.5 to 1 ug). Amplification of the TCR beta CDR3 was carried out by immunoSEQ multiplex PCR, which spanned a total of 54 Vbeta and 13 Jbeta segments. TCRdb recomputed calls from the immunoSEQ multiplex PCR reads with MiXCR, one row per CDR3 protein. The data show 90,000 to 110,000 distinct CDR3 sequences, with 96% seen just once and approximately 0.092% held by the top ten. About this clonotype itself: Its antigen is still unknown.

Study-level findings and limits: Acknowledgment was made by the study that its TCR sequencing and HLA analysis involved a relatively small number of individuals.

CDR1 is LGHDT, CDR2 YNNKEL, per germline (reference sequence). Between the trimmed V and J ends, which lost 3 bases and 4 bases, there was a span of 12 bases. This CDR3 has 15 amino acids. The rearrangement uses TRBV3-1 and TRBJ1-4; D remains unclear. The sequenced material came from CD4+ T cells from PBMCs. The receptor comes from a human donor in good health. This CDR3 reads CASSQFLGVNEKLFF. Here the CDR3 DNA reads TGTGCCAGCAGCCAGTTCCTTGGGGTTAATGAAAAACTGTTTTTT.